The 18 T cell receptor beta chains listed next were all sequenced from one sample in a study. TCRdb reprocessed the 5' RACE reads with MiXCR, giving one entry per CDR3 protein. Among some 8,200 distinct CDR3 sequences listed, more than 30% were seen once. Sequences were obtained from tumor-infiltrating memory CD4+ T cells sorted from the breast tumor. Subset denoted: memory CD4+ T cells, CD4+CD45RO+CD25-. These receptors all come from a female donor with breast cancer.

Within the sample, this clonotype is medium-sized. This chain uses TRBV14 with TRBJ1-1, with D possibly TRBD1 on 6 matching bases. The V gene's germline CDR1 is SGHDN and CDR2 FVKESK. The CDR3 totals 15 residues. Trimming removed 4 bases from V and 1 base from J, with 13 bases in between. CDR3 nucleotides: TGTGCCAGCAGCCCGACGTGGGGGGCGAACACTGAAGCTTTCTTT. This sequence encodes CASSPTWGANTEAFF.

By proportion, this clonotype is medium-sized (0.01 to 0.1%). The gene calls are TRBV20-1 and TRBJ2-2; 10 bases line up with TRBD2. Trimming cost V 2 bases and J 7 bases; bases outside gene matches: 7. The CDR3 extends over 15 amino acids. Germline values: CDR1 DFQATT, CDR2 SNEGSKA (reference sequence). CDR3 sequence reads: CSARSSGRADGELFF. DNA for the CDR3: TGCAGTGCTAGATCGAGCGGGAGGGCGGACGGGGAGCTGTTTTTT.

The sample holds a few counts of this clonotype. The V call is TRBV7-2, the J call TRBJ2-5, with D possibly being TRBD1 (6 bases). With 5 bases removed from V and 5 bases from J, the gap between germline ends came to 18 bases. This CDR3 spans 15 amino acids. From germline, CDR1 is SGHTA and CDR2 FQGNSA. Here the CDR3 DNA reads TGTGCCAGCAGCCCTCAGGGGTTCTTGGATGAGACCCAGTACTTC. Translated, it gives CASSPQGFLDETQYF.

This rearrangement joins TRBV4-1 to TRBJ2-7; D remains ambiguous. With 0 bases removed from V and 6 bases from J, the gap between germline ends came to 15 bases. This CDR3 region has 15 residues. Germline V lookup: CDR1 MGHRA, CDR2 YSYEKL. CDR3: CASSQECNSQSEQYF. Here the CDR3 DNA reads TGCGCCAGCAGCCAAGAGTGTAACAGTCAGTCCGAGCAGTACTTC.

V usage is TRBV5-1 and J usage is TRBJ1-2; 9 nucleotides align to TRBD1. V lost 0 bases, J lost 5 bases, and 11 bases stayed unmatched. CDR3 length equals 17 residues. Germline V gene sequence: CDR1 SGHRS, CDR2 YFSETQ. CDR3 in amino acids: CASSLAGTGNSNYGYTF. Here the CDR3 DNA reads TGCGCCAGCAGCTTGGCTGGGACAGGGAATAGCAATTATGGCTACACCTTC.

On this clonotype itself: This sequence may be a read error, since a much larger clone differs from it by one base. The chain uses TRBV3-1 and TRBJ2-5; 7 positions agree with TRBD1. Germline assignment: CDR1 LGHDT and CDR2 YNNKEL (reference sequence). The CDR3 consists of 12 residues. DNA for the CDR3: TGTACCAGCAGCCAGGGCCAGGGGGCCCAGTACTTC. It encodes CTSSQGQGAQYF.

On this clonotype: This may be a read error, as it is one base from a much larger clone. The chain joins TRBV11-3 to TRBJ2-1, with D tentatively TRBD1 (5 bases). The CDR3 is 14 amino acids. Trimming took off 1 base at V and 5 bases at J, with 9 bases between the two ends. Germline V gene data show CDR1 as SGHNT and CDR2 as YENEEA. This chain's CDR3 is CASSLAGMDNEQFF. The CDR3 DNA sequence: TGTGCCAGCAGCTTAGCAGGGATGGACAATGAGCAGTTCTTC.

The rearrangement links TRBV6-6 to TRBJ2-2; D may match TRBD1 or TRBD2 (5 bases each). Trimming cost V 2 bases and J 5 bases, with 18 bases left between them. Germline V lookup: CDR1 MNHNY, CDR2 SVGAGI (reference sequence). The CDR3 covers 17 residues. The DNA of the CDR3 is TGTGCCAGCAGTTACCCAATCAGGGCCAGCGGTACCGGGGAGCTGTTTTTT. This gives the protein CASSYPIRASGTGELFF.

The CDR3 nucleotides are TGCAGCGGCGGATACAGGGGAGCTTACAATGAGCAGTTCTTC. Protein: CSGGYRGAYNEQFF. The chain couples TRBV29-1 to TRBJ2-1, with 7 positions matching TRBD1. Looked up from germline, CDR1 is SQVTM and CDR2 is ANQGSEA. J was trimmed by 4 bases and V by 7 bases; bases with no gene match: 10. The CDR3 covers 14 residues.

The rearrangement joins TRBV6-5 to TRBJ2-7; D gene unclear. Trimming removed 4 bases at V and 1 base at J, with 8 bases between. The V gene's germline CDR1 is MNHEY and CDR2 SVGAGI. The CDR3 loop spans 13 amino acids. The CDR3 loop reads CASSSRRSYEQYF. CDR3 DNA sequence: TGTGCCAGCAGTTCCAGACGGTCCTACGAGCAGTACTTC.

This clonotype occurred a few times. Given a much more abundant clone one base away, this may be a read error. The rearrangement joins TRBV6-2 or TRBV6-3 to TRBJ2-2; D unresolved. The CDR3 loop spans 18 amino acids. V lost 6 bases and J lost 3, with 23 bases in between. CDR1 and CDR2 (germline): MNHEY, SVGEGT. CDR3 in amino acids: CASRKLGQPLSYTGELFF. For the CDR3, the DNA is TGTGCCAGCAGAAAACTGGGCCAGCCTTTGTCGTACACCGGGGAGCTGTTTTTT.

Points on this clonotype: At one end, the junction sequence differs from germline, possibly due to a read error. The gene calls are TRBV4-1 and TRBJ2-4; 8 nucleotides align to TRBD2. The length of the CDR3 is 16 residues. Germline V gene data show CDR1 as MGHRA and CDR2 as YSYEKL. This chain's CDR3 is CASSKLAEEAKNILYF. Here the CDR3 DNA reads TGCGCCAGCAGCAAACTAGCGGAGGAAGCCAAAAACATTCTGTACTTC.

In this sample, this clonotype is medium-sized. The chain links TRBV28 to TRBJ1-2; 12 bases are shared with TRBD1. This CDR3 contains 14 residues. Germline trimming cut 4 bases from V and 8 bases from J; bases unmatched to any gene: 5. Germline V gene lookup returns CDR1 MDHEN and CDR2 SYDVKM. The CDR3 DNA follows: TGTGCCAGCAGTTCGGGACAGGGGGCGCGAGGCTACACCTTC. This translates into CASSSGQGARGYTF.

The chain carries TRBV5-4 and TRBJ2-3; 11 positions match TRBD2. Germline V lookup: CDR1 SGHNT, CDR2 YYREEE (reference sequence). V lost 2 bases to trimming and J lost 3 bases; unmatched junction nucleotides: 8. The CDR3 totals 17 residues. CDR3 in amino acids: CASSFSLAGGGTDTQYF. CDR3 coding DNA: TGTGCCAGCAGCTTTTCCCTAGCGGGAGGTGGTACAGATACGCAGTATTTT. Filled out from reference TRBV5-4 and TRBJ2-3, the complete variable domain reads ETGVTQSPTHLIKTRGQQVTLRCSSQSGHNTVSWYQQALGQGPQFIFQYYREEENGRGNFPPRFSGLQFPNYSSELNVNALELDDSALYLCASSFSLAGGGTDTQYFGPGTRLTVL.

In this sample, this clonotype is medium-sized. This sequence joins TRBV12-3 or TRBV12-4 and TRBJ1-1; D not certain. This CDR3 is 17 amino acids long. V dropped 2 bases and J dropped 1 base, with 17 bases sitting between them. This CDR3 is CASSLPQHILGNTEAFF. The CDR3 DNA is TGTGCCAGCAGTTTACCCCAGCACATATTAGGGAACACTGAAGCTTTCTTT.

Comment on this clonotype: Being one base from a much bigger clone, this may be a read error. CDR3 nucleotides: TGTGCCATCAGTGAATCAACAGGTTCGCTGTTTTTT. Its protein product is CAISESTGSLFF. The chain carries TRBV10-3 and TRBJ1-4; TRBD1 might be the D (5 bases). This CDR3 contains 12 residues. The V gene's germline CDR1 is ENHRY and CDR2 SYGVKD. The V and J ends lost 3 bases and 14 bases respectively, with 13 bases between them.

By its share, this clonotype is medium-sized (0.01 to 0.1%). The rearrangement links TRBV5-5 to TRBJ2-2, with 10 bases fitting TRBD1. The V and J ends lost 4 bases and 4 bases, in that order; junction bases with no gene match: 4. The CDR3 has 15 residues. Germline V gives CDR1 SGHKS, CDR2 YYEKEE (reference sequence). Here the CDR3 reads CASSRRDRGTGELFF. CDR3 bases: TGTGCCAGCAGCCGCCGGGACAGGGGCACCGGGGAGCTGTTTTTT.

The gene calls are TRBV29-1 and TRBJ1-1, with D uncertain. The CDR3 has 11 amino acids. V shed 4 bases and J shed 1 base, with 4 bases lying between them. Germline assignment: CDR1 SQVTM and CDR2 ANQGSEA. The CDR3: CSVVGNTEAFF. DNA of the CDR3: TGCAGCGTTGTAGGGAACACTGAAGCTTTCTTT.